The 25 T cell receptor beta chains below were found in one sample sequenced in a study of CXCR3-negative and CXCR3-positive naive CD8 T cells. The TRB libraries of cDNA were built by UMI-labeled 5' RACE. TCRdb re-analyzed the 5' RACE reads; it lists each CDR3 protein once, without DNA. This repertoire includes 84,000 or so distinct CDR3 sequences. No cognate antigen is known for these TCRs. Findings and caveats of the study: Naive cells positive for CXCR3 carried more hydrophobic TRB CDR3s than CXCR3-negative ones.

The sample comprised naive CXCR3+ CD8+ T cells from blood. Subset in this sample: CD45RO-CCR7+CD27+CD95- naive CD8+ T cells expressing CXCR3 (TNR3+). The receptors come from a human donor in good health. Some clones in this sample may be carry-over from other donors' samples.

The rearrangement joins TRBV4-3 to TRBJ1-4. CDR1 is LGHNA, CDR2 YSLEER, per germline. This CDR3 is 15 amino acids long. CDR3 in amino acids: CASSQDGITNEKLFF.

The V gene is TRBV9, the J gene TRBJ2-2; the TCRdb D gene call, TRBD1, has no DNA to confirm it. The germline V gene encodes CDR1 SGDLS and CDR2 YYNGEE. This CDR3 comprises 15 residues. The CDR3: CASSWTALNTGELFF.

The CDR3 sequence is CASSTRAMGQGSDGYTF. The chain uses TRBV9 and TRBJ1-2; TCRdb selects TRBD1, and the lack of DNA leaves this call unchecked. The germline V gene has CDR1 SGDLS and CDR2 YYNGEE. This CDR3 is 17 amino acids long.

The rearrangement joins TRBV6-4 to TRBJ2-3; TCRdb picks TRBD2, but there is no DNA to check that call. Germline CDR1 reads MRHNA; CDR2 reads SNTAGT. This CDR3 has 14 residues. The CDR3 sequence: CASSEDPGADTQYF.

The chain employs TRBV25-1 and TRBJ2-7; the D call from TCRdb, TRBD1, cannot be confirmed without DNA. In germline, CDR1 is MGHDK, CDR2 SYGVNS. The CDR3 length is 14 residues. CDR3 sequence: CASSFPGTAYEQYF.

V and J are TRBV29-1 and TRBJ2-2; lacking DNA, the TRBD1 call made by TCRdb goes unchecked. From germline, CDR1 is SQVTM and CDR2 ANQGSEA. The CDR3 extends over 15 amino acids. CDR3 protein: CSVVKGGLDTGELFF.

This CDR3 is CASSWDREAFF. The gene calls are TRBV7-9 and TRBJ1-1; TCRdb designates TRBD1, a call that cannot be tested without DNA. CDR1 is SEHNR, CDR2 FQNEAQ, per germline (reference sequence). The CDR3 has 11 residues.

This chain joins TRBV29-1 and TRBJ1-2. The germline V gene has CDR1 SQVTM and CDR2 ANQGSEA. The CDR3 has 15 residues. This CDR3 is CSVDRTDKQDYGYTF.

CDR3 sequence reads: CSAPRAGANGEQFF. The rearrangement joins TRBV29-1 to TRBJ2-1; lacking DNA, the TRBD2 call made by TCRdb goes unchecked. In germline, CDR1 is SQVTM, CDR2 ANQGSEA. The CDR3 loop spans 14 amino acids.

V and J are TRBV12-3 or TRBV12-4 and TRBJ1-4; TCRdb gives TRBD1 as the D gene, but with no DNA this cannot be confirmed. The CDR3 has 15 amino acids. CDR3 region: CASRETGQNNEKLFF.

V and J are TRBV9 and TRBJ2-4. From germline, CDR1 is SGDLS and CDR2 YYNGEE. This CDR3 is built from 13 residues. The CDR3 loop is CASSAKSEDIQYF.

The chain has TRBV5-4 and TRBJ1-2; TCRdb proposes TRBD1, but this gene call is untestable without DNA. CDR1 SGHNT and CDR2 YYREEE come from the germline V gene (reference sequence). This CDR3 is 15 amino acids long. CDR3 sequence reads: CASSSGPLEGYGYTF.

The V gene is TRBV7-2, the J gene TRBJ1-1. The germline CDR1 and CDR2 sequences are SGHTA and FQGNSA. The length of the CDR3 is 13 residues. This CDR3 is CASSVDGYTEAFF.

J is TRBJ2-3 and V is TRBV14. The CDR3 spans 15 residues. From germline, CDR1 is SGHDN and CDR2 FVKESK. The CDR3: CASSPSPVGADTQYF. The complete variable domain, with remaining parts taken from reference TRBV14 and TRBJ2-3, reads EAGVTQFPSHSVIEKGQTVTLRCDPISGHDNLYWYRRVMGKEIKFLLHFVKESKQDESGMPNNRFLAERTGGTYSTLKVQPAELEDSGVYFCASSPSPVGADTQYFGPGTRLTVL.

The V gene is TRBV7-2, the J gene TRBJ2-2; lacking DNA, the TRBD2 call made by TCRdb goes unchecked. Germline CDR1 reads SGHTA; CDR2 reads FQGNSA. The CDR3 spans 19 residues. The CDR3 region is CASSTSYGSGGSIRGELFF.

The J gene is TRBJ2-3, the V gene TRBV28; TCRdb returns TRBD1, unconfirmable since there is no DNA. This CDR3 spans 14 amino acids. CDR1 and CDR2 (germline): MDHEN, SYDVKM. CDR3 loop: CASSLGSPEDTQYF.

The chain employs TRBV29-1 and TRBJ2-7; TCRdb lists TRBD1, though no DNA is available to test this call. Germline loops: CDR1 SQVTM, CDR2 ANQGSEA. This CDR3 is 12 amino acids long. This chain's CDR3 is CSVVRGPYEQYF.

The rearrangement joins TRBV15 to TRBJ2-7; the TRBD1 assignment by TCRdb is unverifiable without DNA. The CDR3 totals 15 residues. Germline assignment: CDR1 LNHNV and CDR2 YYDKDF (reference sequence). The CDR3 protein is CATSKDSGTDYEQYF. Full variable domain (outside the CDR3, taken from reference TRBV15 and TRBJ2-7): DAMVIQNPRYQVTQFGKPVTLSCSQTLNHNVMYWYQQKSSQAPKLLFHYYDKDFNNEADTPDNFQSRRPNTSFCFLDIRSPGLGDTAMYLCATSKDSGTDYEQYFGPGTRLTVT.

The J gene is TRBJ1-5, the V gene TRBV14. This CDR3 is 13 amino acids long. Germline lookup yields CDR1 SGHDN and CDR2 FVKESK. The chain's CDR3 is CASSQGYLQPQHF. The variable domain in full, with the rest retrieved from reference TRBV14 and TRBJ1-5, is EAGVTQFPSHSVIEKGQTVTLRCDPISGHDNLYWYRRVMGKEIKFLLHFVKESKQDESGMPNNRFLAERTGGTYSTLKVQPAELEDSGVYFCASSQGYLQPQHFGDGTRLSIL.

The chain recombines TRBV6-2 or TRBV6-3 with TRBJ1-1; TCRdb's assignment of TRBD1 cannot be checked, as there is no DNA. This CDR3 is 18 amino acids long. From germline, CDR1 is MNHEY and CDR2 SVGEGT. CDR3 sequence reads: CASSYSILRGVVNTEAFF.

J is TRBJ2-2 and V is TRBV12-3 or TRBV12-4; TCRdb calls TRBD2, which cannot be checked without DNA. The CDR3 spans 18 residues. CDR3 protein: CASSGVNPPPGNTGELFF.

This chain joins TRBV4-2 and TRBJ1-1; checking the TCRdb D call of TRBD1 is not possible without DNA. The CDR3 sequence is 15 residues long. The germline gives CDR1 LGHNA, CDR2 YNFKEQ. This chain's CDR3 is CASSQDDRGLTEAFF.

V gene TRBV7-3 combines with J gene TRBJ2-3. This CDR3 has 15 amino acids. Per germline, CDR1 SGHTA and CDR2 FQGTGA. The CDR3 is CASSFLARSTDTQYF.

This chain joins TRBV6-1 and TRBJ2-1; TCRdb gives TRBD2 as the D gene, but with no DNA this cannot be confirmed. The CDR3 runs to 15 residues. Per germline, CDR1 MNHNS and CDR2 SASEGT. The CDR3 region is CASSETSGVDNEQFF.

The rearrangement uses TRBV28 and TRBJ2-7; no DNA is available, so the TRBD2 call from TCRdb remains unchecked. The CDR3 has 15 amino acids. Germline CDR1 MDHEN, CDR2 SYDVKM. This CDR3 reads CASSLLTSVENEQYF.